This T cell receptor beta chain was found in a study of blood T cells in healthy people across ages. Peripheral blood was drawn, ten milliliters per donor. It was with a sample-barcoded 5' primer and a J-beta primer mix that a second PCR of roughly 7 to 11 cycles was run. TCRdb re-called the 5' RACE reads through MiXCR, storing one row per CDR3 protein. The profile covers approximately 490,000 distinct CDR3 sequences, with 24% appearing a single time and 8.5% to 9.5% taken by the ten largest. In this sample, this clonotype turned up a few times. Its antigen remains unidentified. Findings and limits, study-wide: As age increased, TCR beta diversity per million T cells fell in a roughly linear fashion.

Another study also made use of these data, one on T cells of mothers and their children. This second study notes: cDNA synthesis used all extracted RNA, approximately 1.6 ug per 15 ul. Per child, roughly 3 million TCR beta CDR3 reads were obtained, against over 9 million per mother.

The material sequenced was blood. The clonotype was recovered from a boy between 10 and 17 years old in good health.

In DNA form, the CDR3 reads TGTGCCAGCAGTTACTCCTCAGGTCGAGCCTACAATGAGCAGTTCTTC. It is translated as CASSYSSGRAYNEQFF. The chain is built from TRBV6-5 and TRBJ2-1, with D unresolved. Deletions cut 0 bases from V and 2 bases from J, with 11 bases between. The CDR3 spans 16 residues. Germline V gives CDR1 MNHEY, CDR2 SVGAGI.